Shown below are 21 T cell receptor beta chains from a single sample sequenced in a study of blood T cell repertoires in COVID-19. Sequencing used immunoSEQ multiplex PCR; TCRdb keeps in-frame clones, though not all of them. The table includes around 320,000 clones, roughly 87% detected once. Sequencing was carried out using peripheral blood. The receptors were gathered from a man aged 18 to 29 with active or convalescent COVID-19.

In its sample, this clone was seen once. The chain recombines TRBV10-3 with TRBJ2-1; 9 bases align to TRBD1. V lost 7 bases and J lost 8; bases outside the gene matches: 9. Germline CDR1 reads ENHRY; CDR2 reads SYGVKD. There are 14 residues in the CDR3. For the CDR3, the DNA is TGTGCCATCAAAGACAGGGGGGCTATGGATGAGCAGTTCTTC. Translating gives CAIKDRGAMDEQFF.

CDR3 coding DNA: TGTGCCAGCAGACACGGACTAGCGGGAGGCTACCAAGAGACCCAGTACTTC. This sequence encodes CASRHGLAGGYQETQYF. The chain combines TRBV28 with TRBJ2-5; 14 bases agree with TRBD2. Germline lookup yields CDR1 MDHEN and CDR2 SYDVKM. This CDR3 region has 17 residues. V was pared by 6 bases and J by 0 bases, with 6 bases of the junction left unmatched.

The chain joins TRBV29-1 to TRBJ2-1; 11 bases are a match to TRBD2. V was clipped by 6 bases and J by 0 bases; unmatched bases: 10. Germline assignment: CDR1 SQVTM and CDR2 ANQGSEA. The CDR3 extends over 17 amino acids. CDR3 DNA sequence: TGCAGCGTCACCGGACTAGCGGGCCGGAGCTCCTACAATGAGCAGTTCTTC. This gives the protein CSVTGLAGRSSYNEQFF.

The rearrangement links TRBV5-5 to TRBJ2-4, with TRBD1 matching 9 bases. V lost 3 bases to trimming and J lost 16 bases; unmatched junction nucleotides: 14. Germline V gene data show CDR1 as SGHKS and CDR2 as YYEKEE (reference sequence). The CDR3 totals 14 residues. The CDR3 spells CASSSPGQGAFDYF. The CDR3 DNA reads TGTGCCAGCAGCTCCCCGGGACAGGGCGCGTTCGACTACTTC.

V and J are TRBV5-6 and TRBJ1-2; D uncertain. The CDR3 runs 15 residues. The germline V gene encodes CDR1 SGHDT and CDR2 YYEEEE. Trimming pared 3 bases from V and 4 bases from J, leaving 16 bases between. The CDR3, as DNA: TGTGCCAGCAGCTCAAGAGGACGGGGTCGCTATGGCTACACCTTC. Translation gives CASSSRGRGRYGYTF.

In DNA form, the CDR3 reads TGTGCCATCGGGACTAGCGGGAGGGCCGGGGAAGATACGCAGTATTTT. It encodes CAIGTSGRAGEDTQYF. The J gene is TRBJ2-3, the V gene TRBV10-3, with 16 bases matching TRBD2. This CDR3 has 16 residues. Per germline, CDR1 ENHRY and CDR2 SYGVKD. V lost 8 bases and J lost 5; bases outside the gene matches: 7.

V gene TRBV2 combines with J gene TRBJ1-1; 10 bases fit TRBD1. V was pared by 7 bases and J by 8 bases, with 13 bases of the junction left unmatched. Germline V gene lookup returns CDR1 SNHLY and CDR2 FYNNEI. This CDR3 has 15 residues. This CDR3 reads CASTGTGDGGIEAFF. The CDR3 nucleotides read TGTGCCAGCACCGGGACAGGGGACGGGGGGATCGAAGCTTTCTTT.

The V and J genes are TRBV5-1 and TRBJ1-5, with D perhaps TRBD1 (5 bases). The germline gives CDR1 SGHRS, CDR2 YFSETQ. This CDR3 has 14 residues. The V gene lost 4 bases and the J gene lost 2 bases, with 10 bases spanning the gap. The CDR3: CASSTLGGNQPQHF. The DNA of the CDR3 is TGCGCCAGCAGCACCCTAGGGGGCAATCAGCCCCAGCATTTT.

The CDR3 protein is CASSLTTEAGELFF. Here the CDR3 DNA reads TGTGCCAGCAGCTTAACGACAGAGGCCGGGGAGCTGTTTTTT. The chain has TRBV7-9 and TRBJ2-2; tentatively, D is TRBD1 (5 bases). CDR3 length: 14 residues. Germline-derived CDR1 and CDR2 are SEHNR and FQNEAQ (reference sequence). V gave up 2 bases and J gave up 6 bases, with 10 bases separating them.

The chain combines TRBV5-4 with TRBJ2-2; TRBD1 might be the D (6 bases). The ends were cut back, 4 bases at V and 4 bases at J, with 8 bases in the middle. The length of the CDR3 is 13 residues. CDR1 is SGHNT, CDR2 YYREEE, per germline (reference sequence). The CDR3 DNA reads as TGTGCCAGCAGCGGCAGGGGCACCGGGGAGCTGTTTTTT. It encodes CASSGRGTGELFF.

The gene calls are TRBV21-1 and TRBJ2-7; TRBD1, the table's D call, lacks a check against the DNA. TRBV21-1 is noted as a pseudogene. CDR3 length: 12 amino acids. CDR3 in amino acids: CATLDRVCEQYF. The DNA for the CDR3 is TGTGCCACCCTGGACAGGGTGTGTGAGCAGTACTTC.

The V gene is TRBV28, the J gene TRBJ2-3; 10 positions agree with TRBD1. The CDR3 runs to 16 residues. Germline V lookup: CDR1 MDHEN, CDR2 SYDVKM. Trimming cost V 4 bases and J 3 bases; bases outside gene matches: 7. The CDR3 DNA follows: TGTGCCAGCAGTTCCCCTTCGGGACAGGGGACAGATACGCAGTATTTT. It specifies CASSSPSGQGTDTQYF.

This clone was detected only once. This chain links TRBV7-2 with TRBJ2-7, with 7 positions matching TRBD1. The CDR3 totals 13 residues. Germline V gene data show CDR1 as SGHTA and CDR2 as FQGNSA. V lost 2 bases and J lost 5; bases outside the gene matches: 3. As DNA, the CDR3 is TGTGCCAGCAGCTTACAGGGGGTGGACGAGCAGTACTTC. The encoded protein is CASSLQGVDEQYF.

The CDR3 protein is CASSLRFQSESAQDEEQYF. CDR3 nucleotides: TGTGCCAGCAGTTTACGTTTCCAGTCGGAAAGCGCTCAAGATGAGGAGCAGTACTTC. The rearrangement uses TRBV28 and TRBJ2-7; D remains unclear. CDR1 is MDHEN, CDR2 SYDVKM, per germline. The CDR3 spans 19 residues. V was trimmed by 2 bases and J by 7 bases, leaving 30 bases between them.

The chain joins TRBV9 to TRBJ2-5, with unresolved D. Germline CDR1 reads SGDLS; CDR2 reads YYNGEE. V was clipped by 4 bases and J by 0 bases, with 10 bases between them. This CDR3 is built from 14 residues. The CDR3 protein is CASSTRGYQETQYF. Here the CDR3 DNA reads TGTGCCAGCAGCACCCGTGGCTACCAAGAGACCCAGTACTTC.

This chain connects TRBV2 to TRBJ2-7, with D maybe TRBD1 (6 bases). Trimming cost V 5 bases and J 2 bases, with 13 bases left between them. The CDR3 loop spans 14 amino acids. Looked up from germline, CDR1 is SNHLY and CDR2 is FYNNEI. DNA of the CDR3: TGTGCCAGCAGTAGCACAGGGACCCCCTACGAGCAGTACTTC. Translated, it gives CASSSTGTPYEQYF.

This chain connects TRBV25-1 to TRBJ2-7; D might be TRBD2 (8 bases). The length of the CDR3 is 12 residues. Germline-derived CDR1 and CDR2 are MGHDK and SYGVNS. The V end lost 6 bases, the J end lost 12 bases, and 18 bases lay between the germline ends. The CDR3 protein is CASSSGGQFRYF. The CDR3 DNA reads as TGTGCCAGCAGCAGCGGGGGACAGTTTCGGTACTTC.

V usage is TRBV7-2 and J usage is TRBJ1-6, with TRBD1 identical over 8 bases. CDR1 and CDR2 (germline): SGHTA, FQGNSA. After removal of 5 bases from V and 3 bases from J, the junction contained 6 bases not matched to a gene. The CDR3 runs to 16 residues. CDR3 sequence reads: CASSLGQGIYNSPLHF. The CDR3 DNA sequence: TGTGCCAGCAGCCTCGGACAGGGTATCTATAATTCACCCCTCCACTTT.

This clone has a handful of counts. V usage is TRBV3-1 (or the pseudogene TRBV3-2) and J usage is TRBJ2-1; TRBD2 matches 12 bases. V dropped 0 bases and J dropped 8; count of bases not matched to a gene: 2. In germline, CDR1 is LGHDT, CDR2 YNNKEL (reference sequence). The CDR3 extends over 15 amino acids. The CDR3 here is CASSQDLAGGDEQFF. DNA for the CDR3: TGTGCCAGCAGCCAAGATCTAGCGGGAGGGGATGAGCAGTTCTTC.

The chain uses TRBV19 and TRBJ2-7; D is ambiguous. The V gene's germline CDR1 is LNHDA and CDR2 SQIVND (reference sequence). CDR3 length: 13 residues. V was shortened by 3 bases and J by 1 base, with 7 bases between the two germline ends. The CDR3, as DNA: TGTGCCAGTAGTATGGTAGAATCCTACGAGCAGTACTTC. It encodes CASSMVESYEQYF. The variable domain in full, with the rest retrieved from reference TRBV19 and TRBJ2-7, is DGGITQSPKYLFRKEGQNVTLSCEQNLNHDAMYWYRQDPGQGLRLIYYSQIVNDFQKGDIAEGYSVSREKKESFPLTVTSAQKNPTAFYLCASSMVESYEQYFGPGTRLTVT.

This rearrangement joins TRBV10-3 to TRBJ2-1; D perhaps matches TRBD2 (5 bases). CDR1 is ENHRY, CDR2 SYGVKD, per germline. V was shortened by 6 bases and J by 4 bases, with 13 bases between the two germline ends. The CDR3 totals 14 residues. CDR3 region: CAIREAAPYNEQFF. In nucleotides, the CDR3 is TGTGCCATCAGGGAGGCGGCCCCATACAATGAGCAGTTCTTC.